The clone carrying this TCR beta chain was found once. The data belong to a study of blood T cell repertoires in COVID-19. The V end lost 1 base, the J end lost 8 bases, and 10 bases lay between the germline ends. Germline CDR1 is SGHRS and CDR2 is YFSETQ. CDR3 length equals 13 residues. Here immunoSEQ multiplex PCR was the method, and the copy in TCRdb shows in-frame clones only, minus some. The sample holds some 62,000 clones; around four fifths are singletons and the top ten take 11% to 15%. The J gene is TRBJ2-1, the V gene TRBV5-1; a possible D gene is TRBD1 (6 bases). The clonotype comes from a man aged 55-75 years with COVID-19, enrolled during active disease. Sequencing input: peripheral blood. The CDR3 sequence: CASSLNRADEQFF. The CDR3, as DNA: TGCGCCAGCAGCTTGAACAGGGCGGATGAGCAGTTCTTC.